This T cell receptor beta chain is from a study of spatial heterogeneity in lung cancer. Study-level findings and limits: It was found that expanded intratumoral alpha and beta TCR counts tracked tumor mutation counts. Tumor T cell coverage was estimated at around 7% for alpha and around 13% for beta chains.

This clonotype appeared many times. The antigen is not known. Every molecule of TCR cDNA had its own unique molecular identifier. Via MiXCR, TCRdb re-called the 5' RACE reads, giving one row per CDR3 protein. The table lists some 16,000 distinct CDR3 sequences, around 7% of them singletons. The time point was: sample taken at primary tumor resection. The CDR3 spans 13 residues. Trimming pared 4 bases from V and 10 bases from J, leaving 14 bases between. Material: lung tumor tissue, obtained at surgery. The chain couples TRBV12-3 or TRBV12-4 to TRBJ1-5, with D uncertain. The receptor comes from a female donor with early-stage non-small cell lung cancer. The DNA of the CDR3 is TGTGCCAGCAGTTGGGAAGGGCCTCGACCCCAGCATTTT. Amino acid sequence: CASSWEGPRPQHF.